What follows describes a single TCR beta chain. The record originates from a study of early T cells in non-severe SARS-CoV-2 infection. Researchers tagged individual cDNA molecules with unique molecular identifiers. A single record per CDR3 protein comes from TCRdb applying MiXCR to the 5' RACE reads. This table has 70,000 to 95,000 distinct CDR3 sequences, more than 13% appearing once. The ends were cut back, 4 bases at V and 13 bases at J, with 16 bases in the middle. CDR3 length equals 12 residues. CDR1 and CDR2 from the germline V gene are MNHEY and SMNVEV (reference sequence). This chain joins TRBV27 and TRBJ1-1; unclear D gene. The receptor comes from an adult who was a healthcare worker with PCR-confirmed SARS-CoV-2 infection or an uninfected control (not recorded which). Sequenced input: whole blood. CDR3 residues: CASSSGPREIFF. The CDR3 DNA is TGTGCCAGCAGTTCCGGACCCAGAGAAATTTTCTTT.